These 2 T cell receptor beta chains were sequenced from one sample in a study of blood T cells in healthy people across ages. Next came a second PCR, run for about 7 to 12 cycles, which used a sample-barcoded 5' primer along with a J-beta primer mix. TCRdb recomputed calls from the 5' RACE reads with MiXCR, one row per CDR3 protein. The table records roughly 1.7 million distinct CDR3 sequences, about 35% of them present only once. Sequences were obtained from blood. The receptor set was obtained from a woman aged 30 to 39 in good health.

This clonotype was observed at least ten times. The chain has TRBV6-6 and TRBJ1-1; TRBD1 agrees at 7 bases. V trimming: 5 bases; J trimming: 8 bases; junction bases outside the gene matches: 5. Looked up from germline, CDR1 is MNHNY and CDR2 is SVGAGI (reference sequence). The CDR3 covers 12 residues. The CDR3 loop is CASSRTGPEAFF. CDR3 sequence (DNA): TGTGCCAGCAGTCGGACAGGCCCAGAAGCTTTCTTT.

The chain combines TRBV29-1 with TRBJ2-6; the match to TRBD1 covers 7 bases. V gave up 6 bases and J gave up 0 bases; unmatched junction bases: 8. The germline V gene encodes CDR1 SQVTM and CDR2 ANQGSEA. This CDR3 region has 16 residues. The CDR3 region is CSVGRGQSSGANVLTF. The CDR3 nucleotides read TGCAGCGTCGGACGGGGACAGTCCTCTGGGGCCAACGTCCTGACTTTC.